This entry describes one TCR beta chain. The antigen remains unidentified. Using triplicate sorts, 250,000 to 350,000 cells were collected each time from every CD8+ T cell subset. The sample is drawn from a study of CXCR3-negative and CXCR3-positive naive CD8 T cells. Study conclusions and caveats: Researchers report that CXCR3-positive naive cells carry more hydrophobic TRB CDR3s than CXCR3-negative naive cells.

This CDR3 is built from 13 residues. Germline lookup yields CDR1 SQVTM and CDR2 ANQGSEA. UMI-labeled 5' RACE yielded the TRB cDNA libraries. TCRdb reprocessed the 5' RACE reads; each CDR3 protein has one entry and no DNA is given. This table holds around 120,000 distinct CDR3 sequences. Source material: naive CXCR3+ CD8+ T cells from blood. Subset: CD45RO-CCR7+CD27+CD95- naive CD8+ T cells expressing CXCR3 (TNR3+). The receptor's source is a human donor in good health. Some clones in this sample may be carry-over from other donors' samples. The rearrangement joins TRBV29-1 to TRBJ2-1. The CDR3 loop reads CSVGVTPYNEQFF.